This T cell receptor beta chain was sequenced during a study of response to subunit inactivated influenza vaccine. Findings and caveats of the study: Only a handful of new T cells, the authors suggested, are recruited with each seasonal influenza vaccination.

Turning to this clonotype: Its target is not known.

Trimming pared 0 bases from V and 0 bases from J, leaving 12 bases between. Germline V gene data show CDR1 as LGHDT and CDR2 as YNNKEL (reference sequence). The CDR3 runs to 17 residues. A single record per CDR3 protein comes from TCRdb applying MiXCR to the RT-PCR reads. Of hundreds of thousands of distinct CDR3 sequences in the sample, approximately 15% were seen once. The chain is built from TRBV3-1 and TRBJ1-5; D not resolved. This TCR derives from a man aged 50 to 59 who received an inactivated influenza vaccine. The input for sequencing was PBMCs from blood, taken about 12 days after vaccination. DNA for the CDR3: TGTGCCAGCAGCCAAGATTTGAGGGCCCCTAGCAATCAGCCCCAGCATTTT. Translated, it gives CASSQDLRAPSNQPQHF.